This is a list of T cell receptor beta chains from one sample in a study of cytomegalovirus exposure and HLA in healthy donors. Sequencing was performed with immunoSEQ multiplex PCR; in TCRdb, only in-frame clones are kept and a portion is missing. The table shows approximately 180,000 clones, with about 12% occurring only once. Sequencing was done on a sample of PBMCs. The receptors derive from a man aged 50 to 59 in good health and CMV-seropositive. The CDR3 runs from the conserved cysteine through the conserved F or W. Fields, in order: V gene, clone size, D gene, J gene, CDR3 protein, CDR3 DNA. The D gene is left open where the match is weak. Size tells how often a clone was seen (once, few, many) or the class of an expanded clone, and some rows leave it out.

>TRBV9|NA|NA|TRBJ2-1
CASRWGGAYNEQFF
TGTGCCAGCAGGTGGGGGGGGGCGTATAATGAGCAGTTCTTC
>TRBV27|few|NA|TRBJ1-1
CASSLDRYMNTEAFF
TGTGCCAGCAGTTTGGACAGATACATGAACACTGAAGCTTTCTTT
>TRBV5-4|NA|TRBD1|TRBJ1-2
CASSLGGGGKLYGYTF
TGTGCCAGCAGCTTGGGAGGGGGCGGAAAGCTCTATGGCTACACCTTC
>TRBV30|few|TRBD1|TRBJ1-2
CAWSPGGDGYTF
TGTGCCTGGAGCCCAGGGGGTGATGGCTACACCTTC
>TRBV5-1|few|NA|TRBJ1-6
CASSLDRFYNSPLHF
TGCGCCAGCAGCTTGGATCGGTTTTATAATTCACCCCTCCACTTT
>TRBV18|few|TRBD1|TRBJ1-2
CASSPGTGAHYGYTF
TGTGCCAGCTCACCCGGGACAGGGGCCCACTATGGCTACACCTTC
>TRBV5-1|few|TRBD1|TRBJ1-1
CASSFGTGDLNTEAFF
TGCGCCAGCAGCTTCGGGACAGGGGATCTGAACACTGAAGCTTTCTTT
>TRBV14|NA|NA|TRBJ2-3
CASSQRGTDTQYF
TGTGCCAGCAGCCAACGGGGGACAGATACGCAGTATTTT
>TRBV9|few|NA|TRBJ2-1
CASSPRDLTYNEQFF
TGTGCCAGCAGCCCGCGGGACTTGACCTACAATGAGCAGTTCTTC
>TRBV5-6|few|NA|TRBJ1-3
CASSSLTGSSGNTIYF
TGTGCCAGCAGCTCCCTGACTGGGAGCTCTGGAAACACCATATATTTT
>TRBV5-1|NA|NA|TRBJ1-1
CASSPVRGHAEAFF
TGCGCCAGCAGCCCTGTCCGGGGTCACGCTGAAGCTTTCTTT
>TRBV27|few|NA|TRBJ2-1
CASSLEAGVPYNEQFF
TGTGCCAGCAGTTTAGAGGCAGGGGTCCCCTACAATGAGCAGTTCTTC
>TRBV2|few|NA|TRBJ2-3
CASSSSFDTQYF
TGTGCCAGCAGCTCTTCCTTTGATACGCAGTATTTT
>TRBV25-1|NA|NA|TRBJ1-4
CASSESGGVEEKLFF
TGTGCCAGCAGTGAATCTGGAGGGGTTGAAGAAAAACTGTTTTTT
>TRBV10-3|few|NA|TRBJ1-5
CAISEGPSQPQHF
TGTGCCATCAGTGAGGGGCCGAGCCAGCCCCAGCATTTT
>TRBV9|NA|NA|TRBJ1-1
CAGALEAFF
TGTGCCGGAGCCCTTGAAGCTTTCTTT
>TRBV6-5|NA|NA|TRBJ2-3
CASSYPSTDTQYF
TGTGCCAGCAGTTACCCATCCACAGATACGCAGTATTTT
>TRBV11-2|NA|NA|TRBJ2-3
CASSSAGTFTDTQYF
TGTGCCAGCAGCTCAGCCGGGACATTCACAGATACGCAGTATTTT
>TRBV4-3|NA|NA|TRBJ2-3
CASSQESPGGQATDTQYF
TGCGCCAGCAGCCAAGAGAGCCCGGGGGGCCAGGCCACAGATACGCAGTATTTT
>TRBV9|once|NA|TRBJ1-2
CASTLGDSPYGYTF
TGTGCCAGCACCCTAGGAGACAGTCCCTATGGCTACACCTTC
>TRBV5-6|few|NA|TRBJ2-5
CASSGTTGNSQETQYF
TGTGCCAGCAGCGGGACTACAGGGAACTCTCAAGAGACCCAGTACTTC
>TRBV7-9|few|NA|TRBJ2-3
CASSQQGRKPDTQYF
TGTGCCAGCAGCCAACAGGGGAGGAAGCCAGATACGCAGTATTTT
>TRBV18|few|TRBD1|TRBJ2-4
CASSPRDRVKGNIQYF
TGTGCCAGCTCACCCCGGGACAGGGTGAAGGGAAACATTCAGTACTTC
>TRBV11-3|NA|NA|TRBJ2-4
CASSLMVREAIQYF
TGTGCCAGCAGCTTAATGGTCAGGGAGGCCATTCAGTACTTC
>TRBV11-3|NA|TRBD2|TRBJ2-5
CASSLLAGETQYF
TGTGCCAGCAGCTTACTAGCGGGAGAGACCCAGTACTTC
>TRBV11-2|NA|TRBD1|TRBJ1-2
CASWTGEYGYTF
TGTGCCAGCTGGACAGGAGAGTATGGCTACACCTTC
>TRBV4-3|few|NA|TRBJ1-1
CASSQEVLRARVNTEAFF
TGCGCCAGCAGCCAAGAAGTCTTAAGAGCCAGGGTGAACACTGAAGCTTTCTTT
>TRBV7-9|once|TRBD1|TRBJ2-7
CASSPGQGSSYEQYF
TGTGCCAGCAGCCCGGGACAGGGATCTAGTTACGAGCAGTACTTC
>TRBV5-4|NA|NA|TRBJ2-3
CASSLKSGSDTQYF
TGTGCCAGCAGCCTAAAATCAGGGTCAGATACGCAGTATTTT
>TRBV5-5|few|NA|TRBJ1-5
CASSPQQANQPQHF
TGTGCCAGCAGCCCACAACAGGCCAATCAGCCCCAGCATTTT
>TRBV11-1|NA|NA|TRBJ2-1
CASSSRGGVNEQFF
TGTGCCAGCAGCTCAAGGGGGGGGGTCAATGAGCAGTTCTTC
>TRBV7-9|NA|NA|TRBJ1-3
CASRRGPLSSGNTIYF
TGTGCCAGCAGGCGGGGACCCTTGAGCTCTGGAAACACCATATATTTT
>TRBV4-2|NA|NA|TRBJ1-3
CASSQDPAGSFGNTIYF
TGTGCCAGCAGCCAAGATCCAGCAGGGTCCTTCGGAAACACCATATATTTT
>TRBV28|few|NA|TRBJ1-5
CASRRELRNQPQHF
TGTGCCAGCAGACGGGAGCTCCGCAATCAGCCCCAGCATTTT
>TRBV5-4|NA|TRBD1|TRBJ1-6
CASSLGTGNNSPLHF
TGTGCCAGCAGCTTGGGGACAGGCAATAATTCACCCCTCCACTTT
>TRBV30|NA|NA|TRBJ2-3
CASGTQGADTQYF
TGTGCCTCCGGGACTCAGGGGGCAGATACGCAGTATTTT
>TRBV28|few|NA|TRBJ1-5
CASRAGNNQPQHF
TGTGCCAGCAGGGCAGGGAATAATCAGCCCCAGCATTTT
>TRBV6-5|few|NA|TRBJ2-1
CASSIGRGYEQFF
TGTGCCAGCAGTATCGGACGGGGGTATGAGCAGTTCTTC
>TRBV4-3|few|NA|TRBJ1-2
CASSQGHPGDYGYTF
TGCGCCAGCAGCCAAGGTCACCCCGGGGACTATGGCTACACCTTC
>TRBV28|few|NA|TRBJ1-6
CASSRTASSYNSPLHF
TGTGCCAGCAGTCGGACTGCAAGCTCCTATAATTCACCCCTCCACTTT
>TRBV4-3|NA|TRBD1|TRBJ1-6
CASSQGGGKNSPLHF
TGCGCCAGCAGCCAAGGAGGGGGCAAAAATTCACCCCTCCACTTT
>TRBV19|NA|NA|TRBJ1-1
CASSITRNTEAFF
TGTGCCAGTAGTATAACACGGAACACTGAAGCTTTCTTT
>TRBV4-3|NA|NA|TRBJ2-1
CASSQDNLRGGEQFF
TGCGCCAGCAGCCAAGACAACCTACGGGGAGGCGAGCAGTTCTTC
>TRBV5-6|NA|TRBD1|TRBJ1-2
CASSSYGDREGYGYTF
TGTGCCAGCAGCTCCTACGGGGACAGGGAAGGGTATGGCTACACCTTC
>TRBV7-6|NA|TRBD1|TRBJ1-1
CASSAFTGGKTEAFF
TGTGCCAGCAGCGCCTTCACAGGGGGGAAGACTGAAGCTTTCTTT
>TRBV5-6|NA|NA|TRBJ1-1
CASSPAGRDTEAFF
TGTGCCAGCAGCCCCGCGGGGCGGGACACTGAAGCTTTCTTT
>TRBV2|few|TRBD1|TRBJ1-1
CASSGDRYTEAFF
TGTGCCAGCAGTGGGGACAGATACACTGAAGCTTTCTTT
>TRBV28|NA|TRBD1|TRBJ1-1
CASSQDRGSFSAFF
TGTGCCAGCAGTCAGGACAGGGGCTCCTTTTCGGCTTTCTTT
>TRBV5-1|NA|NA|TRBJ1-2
CASSLEPALGGYTF
TGCGCCAGCAGCTTGGAACCGGCCTTGGGCGGCTACACCTTC
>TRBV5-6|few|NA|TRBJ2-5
CASRTTGGGETQYF
TGTGCCAGCAGAACGACAGGAGGTGGAGAGACCCAGTACTTC
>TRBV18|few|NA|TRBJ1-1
CASSPKSDMNTEAFF
TGTGCCAGCTCACCAAAGTCAGATATGAACACTGAAGCTTTCTTT
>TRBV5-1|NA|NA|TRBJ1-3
CASSLDGADGNTIYF
TGCGCCAGCAGCTTGGATGGGGCGGATGGAAACACCATATATTTT
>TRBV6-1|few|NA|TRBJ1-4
CASSEGTTSEKLFF
TGTGCCAGCAGTGAAGGGACAACGAGTGAAAAACTGTTTTTT
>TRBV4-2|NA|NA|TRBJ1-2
CASSPFDGNYGYTF
TGTGCCAGCAGCCCTTTCGACGGGAACTATGGCTACACCTTC
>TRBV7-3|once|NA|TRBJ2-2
CASSPNVAGAGTGELFF
TGTGCCAGCAGCCCAAACGTCGCAGGCGCGGGGACCGGGGAGCTGTTTTTT
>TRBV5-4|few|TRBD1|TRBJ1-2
CASSPPDRVAYGYTF
TGTGCCAGCAGCCCCCCGGACAGGGTCGCCTATGGCTACACCTTC
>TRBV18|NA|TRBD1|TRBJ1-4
CASSPRRGQYNEKLFF
TGTGCCAGCTCACCACGTAGGGGGCAGTATAATGAAAAACTGTTTTTT
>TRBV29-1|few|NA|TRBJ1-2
CSVRTANYGYTF
TGCAGCGTCCGGACAGCTAACTATGGCTACACCTTC